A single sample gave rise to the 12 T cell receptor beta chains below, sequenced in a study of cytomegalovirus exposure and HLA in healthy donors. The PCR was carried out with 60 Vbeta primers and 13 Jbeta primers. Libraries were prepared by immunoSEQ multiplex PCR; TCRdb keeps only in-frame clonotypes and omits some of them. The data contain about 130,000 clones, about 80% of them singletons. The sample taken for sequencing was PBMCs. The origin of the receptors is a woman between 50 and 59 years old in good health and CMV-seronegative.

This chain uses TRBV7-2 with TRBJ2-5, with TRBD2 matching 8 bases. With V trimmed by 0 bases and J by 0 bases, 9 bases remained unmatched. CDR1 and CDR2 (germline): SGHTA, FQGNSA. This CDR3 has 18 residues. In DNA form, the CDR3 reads TGTGCCAGCAGCTTAGCGCACGGGGGCGGGGGGTACCAAGAGACCCAGTACTTC. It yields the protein CASSLAHGGGGYQETQYF. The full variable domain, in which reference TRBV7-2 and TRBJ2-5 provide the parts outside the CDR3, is GAGVSQSPSNKVTEKGKDVELRCDPISGHTALYWYRQSLGQGLEFLIYFQGNSAPDKSGLPSDRFSAERTGGSVSTLTIQRTQQEDSAVYLCASSLAHGGGGYQETQYFGPGTRLLVL.

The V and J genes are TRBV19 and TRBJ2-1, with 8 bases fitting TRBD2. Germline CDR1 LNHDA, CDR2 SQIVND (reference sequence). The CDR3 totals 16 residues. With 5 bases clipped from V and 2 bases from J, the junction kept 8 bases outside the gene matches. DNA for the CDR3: TGTGCCAGTAGTCCCCCAGCGGGAGTGGCCTACAATGAGCAGTTCTTC. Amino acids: CASSPPAGVAYNEQFF.

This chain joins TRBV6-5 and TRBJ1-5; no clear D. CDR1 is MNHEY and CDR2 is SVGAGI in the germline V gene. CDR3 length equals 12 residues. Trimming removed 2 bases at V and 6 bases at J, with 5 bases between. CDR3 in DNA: TGTGCCAGCAGTTACGCGGGTCAGCCCCAGCATTTT. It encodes CASSYAGQPQHF.

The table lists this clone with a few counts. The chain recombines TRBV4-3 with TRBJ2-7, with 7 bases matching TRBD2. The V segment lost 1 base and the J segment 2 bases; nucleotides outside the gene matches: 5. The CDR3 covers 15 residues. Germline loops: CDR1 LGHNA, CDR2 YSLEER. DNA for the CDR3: TGCGCCAGCAGCCAAGGTCTAGCGGTCCCCTACGAGCAGTACTTC. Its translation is CASSQGLAVPYEQYF.

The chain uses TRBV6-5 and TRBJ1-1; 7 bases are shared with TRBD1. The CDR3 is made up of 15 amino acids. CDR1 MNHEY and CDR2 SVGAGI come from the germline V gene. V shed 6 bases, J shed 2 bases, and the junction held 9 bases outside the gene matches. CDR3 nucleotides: TGTGCCAGCAGGCCAGCCGGGACAGTCAACACTGAAGCTTTCTTT. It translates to CASRPAGTVNTEAFF.

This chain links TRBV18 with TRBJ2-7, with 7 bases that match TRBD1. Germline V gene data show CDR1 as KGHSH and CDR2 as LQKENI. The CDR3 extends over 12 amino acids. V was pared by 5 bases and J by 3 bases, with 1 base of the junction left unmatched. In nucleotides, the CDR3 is TGTGCCAGCTCAAGGGACAGCTACGAGCAGTACGTC. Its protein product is CASSRDSYEQYV.

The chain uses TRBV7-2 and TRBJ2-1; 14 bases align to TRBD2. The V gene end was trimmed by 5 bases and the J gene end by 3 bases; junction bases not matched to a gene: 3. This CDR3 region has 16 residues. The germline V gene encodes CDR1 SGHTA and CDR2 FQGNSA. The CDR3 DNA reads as TGTGCCAGCAGCCCAGGGACTAGCGGGAGCTACAATGAGCAGTTCTTC. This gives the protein CASSPGTSGSYNEQFF.

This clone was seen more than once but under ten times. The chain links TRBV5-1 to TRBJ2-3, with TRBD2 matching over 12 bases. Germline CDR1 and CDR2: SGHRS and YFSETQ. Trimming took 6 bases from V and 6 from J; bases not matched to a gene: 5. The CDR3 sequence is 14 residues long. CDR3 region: CASMRTSGKDTQYF. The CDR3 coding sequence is TGCGCCAGCATGCGGACTAGCGGGAAGGATACGCAGTATTTT.

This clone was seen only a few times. The CDR3 DNA sequence: TGCAGCGGCCTAGCGGGATCTACCTACGAGCAGTACTTC. Translating it yields CSGLAGSTYEQYF. This chain connects TRBV29-1 to TRBJ2-7; 9 nucleotides match TRBD2. After removal of 7 bases from V and 2 bases from J, the junction contained 6 bases not matched to a gene. There are 13 residues in the CDR3. The germline V gene has CDR1 SQVTM and CDR2 ANQGSEA.

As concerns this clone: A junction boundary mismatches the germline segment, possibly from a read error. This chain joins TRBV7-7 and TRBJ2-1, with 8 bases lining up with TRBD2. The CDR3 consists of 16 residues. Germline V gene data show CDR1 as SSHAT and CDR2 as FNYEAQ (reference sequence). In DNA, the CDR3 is TGTGCTAGCAGCCGCGCACTAGCGGCCGGCTACAATGAGCAGTTCTTC. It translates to CASSRALAAGYNEQFF.

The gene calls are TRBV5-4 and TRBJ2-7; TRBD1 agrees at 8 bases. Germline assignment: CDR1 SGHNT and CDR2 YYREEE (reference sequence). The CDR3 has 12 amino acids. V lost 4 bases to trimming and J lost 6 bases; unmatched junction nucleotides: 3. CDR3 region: CASSHDRGEQYV. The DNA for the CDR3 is TGTGCCAGCAGCCACGACAGGGGCGAGCAGTACGTC.

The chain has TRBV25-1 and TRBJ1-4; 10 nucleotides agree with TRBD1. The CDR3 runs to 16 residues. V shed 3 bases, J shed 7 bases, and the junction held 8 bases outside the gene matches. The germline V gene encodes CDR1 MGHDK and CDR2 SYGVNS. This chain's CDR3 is CASSDIYGTGVEKLFF. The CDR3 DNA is TGTGCCAGCAGTGACATATACGGGACAGGGGTTGAAAAACTGTTTTTT. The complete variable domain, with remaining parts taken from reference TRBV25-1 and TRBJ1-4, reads EADIYQTPRYLVIGTGKKITLECSQTMGHDKMYWYQQDPGMELHLIHYSYGVNSTEKGDLSSESTVSRIRTEHFPLTLESARPSHTSQYLCASSDIYGTGVEKLFFGSGTQLSVL.